This T cell receptor (beta chain) was captured in a study of neurological immune-mediated disorders. Germline assignment: CDR1 MNHEY and CDR2 SVGAGI. CDR3 length: 18 amino acids. Stated time point: technical triplicate 3. Sorted libraries drew on around 1 million CD4+ or CD8+ T cells. In regard to this clonotype: No antigen is known for it.

Study-level results: TCR-beta repertoires seemed private in all groups, with no expanded CDR3 amino acid sequences shared. In HTLV-1-associated myelopathy, TCR clonal expansion was greatest, whereas multiple sclerosis had the least, falling below healthy controls.

The cDNA was generated through 5'RACE incorporating 10-nucleotide random UMIs. MiXCR was run by TCRdb on the 5' RACE reads, yielding one entry per CDR3 protein. This sample yields 25,000 to 35,000 distinct CDR3 sequences, of which about 16% are seen a single time; around 4.9% belongs to the top ten. The chain couples TRBV6-5 to TRBJ1-5; D is unresolved. The J call may be mistaken, given a closer DNA end match to TRBJ2-3. This TCR came from a female donor with HTLV-1-associated myelopathy (HAM/TSP). Input material: CD4+ T cells from blood. CDR3 coding DNA: TGTGCCAGCAGTTTACTCACGATGCCGGGTCTGAGCAATAAGCCCCAGTATTTT. Protein sequence: CASSLLTMPGLSNKPQYF.